These 14 T cell receptor beta chains were sequenced from one sample in a study of blood T cell repertoires in COVID-19. Repertoires were generated with immunoSEQ multiplex PCR, while TCRdb's copy carries only in-frame clones and drops some. The sample carries about 67,000 clones, roughly 88% recorded once. Sequenced: peripheral blood. Every receptor here comes from a woman aged 55 to 70 with acute or convalescent COVID-19.

This sequence joins TRBV19 and TRBJ2-7, with a possible D match to TRBD2 (5 bases). V dropped 7 bases and J dropped 2 bases, with 12 bases sitting between them. Germline V lookup: CDR1 LNHDA, CDR2 SQIVND (reference sequence). The CDR3 is 13 amino acids. The CDR3 sequence is CASTMRVTYEQYV. In nucleotides, the CDR3 is TGTGCCAGTACCATGCGGGTCACCTACGAGCAGTACGTC.

This chain uses TRBV24-1 with TRBJ2-1; tentative D call: TRBD1 (6 bases). V lost 9 bases, J lost 0 bases, and 14 bases lay in between. The CDR3 runs to 15 residues. Looked up from germline, CDR1 is KGHDR and CDR2 is SFDVKD. As DNA, the CDR3 is TGTGCCACCGGAGGCCAGGGGAGCTCCTACAATGAGCAGTTCTTC. It yields the protein CATGGQGSSYNEQFF.

This clone was observed a handful of times. The chain joins TRBV14 to TRBJ2-5; a possible D gene is TRBD2 (6 bases). Between the trimmed V and J ends, which lost 3 bases and 1 base, there was a span of 15 bases. CDR3 size: 16 residues. CDR1 is SGHDN and CDR2 is FVKESK in the germline V gene. CDR3 sequence (DNA): TGTGCCAGCAGCCAGCGACTAGGGGCTACCCAAGAGACCCAGTACTTC. Its translation: CASSQRLGATQETQYF.

The rearrangement links TRBV5-4 to TRBJ1-2; D perhaps matches TRBD1 (6 bases). The ends were cut back, 4 bases at V and 0 bases at J, with 10 bases in the middle. The length of the CDR3 is 14 residues. Germline CDR1 is SGHNT and CDR2 is YYREEE (reference sequence). This CDR3 is CASSRDTANYGYTF. CDR3 coding DNA: TGTGCCAGCAGCCGGGACACCGCTAACTATGGCTACACCTTC.

This chain links TRBV7-2 with TRBJ2-4; D not resolved. Trimming took off 1 base at V and 0 bases at J, with 16 bases between the two ends. This CDR3 comprises 18 residues. Germline CDR1 is SGHTA and CDR2 is FQGNSA. The CDR3 loop is CASSLDPIGVLAKNIQYF. CDR3 bases: TGTGCCAGCAGCTTAGACCCTATTGGTGTCCTAGCCAAAAACATTCAGTACTTC.

J is TRBJ2-3 and V is TRBV29-1, with 8 bases fitting TRBD1. V gave up 4 bases and J gave up 4 bases; unmatched junction bases: 10. The CDR3 covers 15 residues. Germline CDR1 and CDR2: SQVTM and ANQGSEA. The CDR3 region is CSVAYKAGGPDTQYF. The CDR3 DNA reads as TGCAGCGTTGCTTACAAGGCAGGGGGCCCAGATACGCAGTATTTT.

The chain combines TRBV24-1 with TRBJ1-1; D call uncertain. This CDR3 has 13 amino acids. Germline CDR1 KGHDR, CDR2 SFDVKD. With 1 base removed from V and 11 bases from J, the gap between germline ends came to 13 bases. The chain's CDR3 is CATSDFREPGAFF. In nucleotides, the CDR3 is TGTGCCACCAGTGATTTCCGGGAGCCTGGGGCTTTCTTT.

The chain combines TRBV19 with TRBJ1-6; 9 bases align to TRBD1. The CDR3 extends over 15 amino acids. Per germline, CDR1 LNHDA and CDR2 SQIVND (reference sequence). The junction had 7 bases not matched to a gene; V was cut back by 5 bases and J by 8 bases. The CDR3 sequence: CASSRPGTGHSPLHF. The CDR3 bases are TGTGCCAGTAGTCGACCCGGGACAGGGCATTCACCCCTCCACTTT.

This chain connects TRBV4-1 to TRBJ2-1, with 8 positions matching TRBD1. The CDR3 covers 16 residues. From germline, CDR1 is MGHRA and CDR2 YSYEKL. J lost 5 bases, V lost 5 bases, and 11 bases had no gene match. CDR3 DNA: TGCGCCAGCAGCACTCTCGTGGCAGGGGGCGACAATGAGCAGTTCTTC. As protein: CASSTLVAGGDNEQFF.

The chain combines TRBV3-1 (or the pseudogene TRBV3-2) with TRBJ1-4; possible D gene TRBD1, 6 bases. Trimming stripped 1 base from V and 2 bases from J, with 11 bases between. The length of the CDR3 is 16 residues. CDR1 and CDR2 from the germline V gene are LGHDT and YNNKEL (reference sequence). CDR3 sequence reads: CASSQVAGATNEKLFF. Written as DNA, the CDR3 is TGTGCCAGCAGCCAAGTGGCAGGGGCTACTAATGAAAAACTGTTTTTT.

The rearrangement joins TRBV14 to TRBJ1-2; 7 bases line up with TRBD1. The germline V gene has CDR1 SGHDN and CDR2 FVKESK. The CDR3 is made up of 15 amino acids. After removal of 4 bases from V and 8 bases from J, the junction contained 13 bases not matched to a gene. In nucleotides, the CDR3 is TGTGCCAGCAGCCGGACCGACGAAGGGGGCTTGGGCTACACCTTC. This sequence encodes CASSRTDEGGLGYTF.

The chain recombines TRBV5-1 with TRBJ1-3; D possibly corresponds to TRBD1 (6 bases). The V gene's germline CDR1 is SGHRS and CDR2 YFSETQ. The CDR3 length is 15 residues. Deletions cut 4 bases from V and 0 bases from J, with 11 bases between. The CDR3 is CASSIDRISGNTIYF. The CDR3 DNA reads TGCGCCAGCAGCATAGACAGGATCTCTGGAAACACCATATATTTT.

The genes are TRBV6-2 or TRBV6-3 and TRBJ2-7, with 10 bases that match TRBD1. Germline CDR1 reads MNHEY; CDR2 reads SVGEGT. Trimming at V came to 6 bases and at J to 8 bases, leaving 10 bases not matched to a gene. The CDR3 loop spans 14 amino acids. This CDR3 reads CASSNEDRGWKQYV. In nucleotides, the CDR3 is TGTGCCAGCAGCAACGAGGACAGGGGGTGGAAGCAGTACGTC.

This chain links TRBV28 with TRBJ1-2; D gene ambiguous. V was cut by 8 bases and J by 5 bases, with 9 bases left in between. CDR1 MDHEN and CDR2 SYDVKM come from the germline V gene. The CDR3 extends over 11 amino acids. The CDR3: CASGQPYGYTF. As DNA, the CDR3 is TGTGCCAGCGGGCAGCCTTATGGCTACACCTTC.